Following are 4 T cell receptor beta chains from one sample sequenced in a study of lymphopenia after photon versus proton radiotherapy. Assay: immunoSEQ multiplex PCR; the TCRdb copy retains only in-frame clones and omits some. The sample yields around 66,000 clones, approximately 83% seen once. This specimen consisted of peripheral blood, obtained from a patient treated with photon-based radiotherapy. The receptor source for this set is a middle-aged man with gastric cancer.

The gene calls are TRBV7-6 and TRBJ2-2; TRBD1 is a possible D gene (7 bases). Germline values: CDR1 SGHVS, CDR2 FNYEAQ. The CDR3 runs to 14 residues. The germline V and J ends were trimmed by 8 bases and 7 bases, with 17 bases remaining between them. CDR3 amino acids: CASGRRGQNGELFF. Written as DNA, the CDR3 is TGTGCCAGCGGTAGGAGGGGACAGAACGGGGAGCTGTTTTTT.

The chain carries TRBV30 and TRBJ2-6; D not certain. Germline loops: CDR1 GTSNPN, CDR2 SVGIG (reference sequence). CDR3 size: 15 residues. Trimming cost V 5 bases and J 0 bases, with 11 bases left between them. The CDR3 DNA reads TGTGCCTGGGAAATGGGTTACTCTGGGGCCAACGTCCTGACTTTC. Residues: CAWEMGYSGANVLTF.

V and J are TRBV5-6 and TRBJ2-1; D is possibly TRBD2 (6 bases). The V gene's germline CDR1 is SGHDT and CDR2 YYEEEE. V lost 4 bases and J 2 bases, leaving 16 bases between the germline ends. The CDR3 is 16 residues long. The CDR3 nucleotides are TGTGCCAGCAGCCCAAAAGTCCGGGGGACCTACAATGAGCAGTTCTTC. It specifies CASSPKVRGTYNEQFF.

This clone has just one count. The rearrangement links TRBV18 to TRBJ1-1; TRBD1 matches at 7 bases. CDR1 KGHSH and CDR2 LQKENI come from the germline V gene. V was pared by 4 bases and J by 6 bases, with 2 bases of the junction left unmatched. The CDR3 loop spans 12 amino acids. CDR3 sequence (DNA): TGTGCCAGCTCACACGACAGGGCTGAAGCTTTCTTT. Protein sequence: CASSHDRAEAFF.